Sequencing of this T cell receptor beta chain was carried out in a study of blood T cell repertoires in COVID-19. CDR3 length equals 13 residues. With 4 bases removed from V and 2 bases from J, the gap between germline ends came to 10 bases. CDR1 and CDR2 from the germline V gene are SGHKS and YYEKEE (reference sequence). Sequencing used immunoSEQ multiplex PCR; TCRdb keeps in-frame clones, though not all of them. This table has about 240,000 clones, approximately 86% appearing once. The TCR comes from a man aged 55 to 70 who had recovered from COVID-19. The chain is built from TRBV5-5 and TRBJ2-7; possible D gene TRBD1, 6 bases. The sequenced material came from peripheral blood. In DNA form, the CDR3 reads TGTGCCAGCAGCGTACAGGGTGCCTACGAGCAGTACGTC. As protein: CASSVQGAYEQYV.